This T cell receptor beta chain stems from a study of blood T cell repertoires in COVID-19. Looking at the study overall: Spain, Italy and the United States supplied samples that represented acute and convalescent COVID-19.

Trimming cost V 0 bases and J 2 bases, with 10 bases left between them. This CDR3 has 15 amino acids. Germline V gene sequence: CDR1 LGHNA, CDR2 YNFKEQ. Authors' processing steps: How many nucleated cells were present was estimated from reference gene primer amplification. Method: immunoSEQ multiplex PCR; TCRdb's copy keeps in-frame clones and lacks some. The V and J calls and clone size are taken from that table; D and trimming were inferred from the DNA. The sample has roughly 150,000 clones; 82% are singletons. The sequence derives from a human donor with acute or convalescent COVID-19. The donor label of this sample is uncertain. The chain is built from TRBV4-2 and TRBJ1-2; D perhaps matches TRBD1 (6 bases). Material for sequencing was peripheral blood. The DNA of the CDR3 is TGTGCCAGCAGCCAAGAAGGAACAGGGAACTATGGCTACACCTTC. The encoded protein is CASSQEGTGNYGYTF.